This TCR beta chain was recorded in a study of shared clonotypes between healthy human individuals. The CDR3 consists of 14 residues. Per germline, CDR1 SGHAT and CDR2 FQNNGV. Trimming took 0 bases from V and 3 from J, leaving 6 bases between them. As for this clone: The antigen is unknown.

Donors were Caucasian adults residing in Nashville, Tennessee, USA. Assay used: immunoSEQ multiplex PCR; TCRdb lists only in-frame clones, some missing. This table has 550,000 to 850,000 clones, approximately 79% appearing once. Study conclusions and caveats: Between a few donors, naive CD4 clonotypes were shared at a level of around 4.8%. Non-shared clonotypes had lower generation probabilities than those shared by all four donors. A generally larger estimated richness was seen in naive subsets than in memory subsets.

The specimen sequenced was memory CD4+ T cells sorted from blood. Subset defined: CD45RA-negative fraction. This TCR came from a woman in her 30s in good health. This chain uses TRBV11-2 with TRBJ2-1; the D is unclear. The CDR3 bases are TGTGCCAGCAGCTTAGACCCAGGCTACAATGAGCAGTTCTTC. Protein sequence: CASSLDPGYNEQFF.